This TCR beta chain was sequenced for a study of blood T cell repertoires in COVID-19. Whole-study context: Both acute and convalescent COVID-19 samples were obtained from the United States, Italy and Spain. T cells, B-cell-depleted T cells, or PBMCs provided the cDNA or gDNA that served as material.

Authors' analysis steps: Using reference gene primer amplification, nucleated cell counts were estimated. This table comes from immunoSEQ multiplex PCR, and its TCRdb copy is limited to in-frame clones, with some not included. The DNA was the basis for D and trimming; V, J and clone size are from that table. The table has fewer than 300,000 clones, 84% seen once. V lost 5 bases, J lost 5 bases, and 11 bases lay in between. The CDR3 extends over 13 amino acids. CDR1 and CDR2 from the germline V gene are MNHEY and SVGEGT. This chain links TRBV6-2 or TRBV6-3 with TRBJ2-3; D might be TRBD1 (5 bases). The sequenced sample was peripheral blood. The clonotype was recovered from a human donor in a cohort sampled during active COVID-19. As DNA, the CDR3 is TGTGCCAGCAGTGACAGCTTCGAAGATACGCAGTATTTT. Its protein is CASSDSFEDTQYF.